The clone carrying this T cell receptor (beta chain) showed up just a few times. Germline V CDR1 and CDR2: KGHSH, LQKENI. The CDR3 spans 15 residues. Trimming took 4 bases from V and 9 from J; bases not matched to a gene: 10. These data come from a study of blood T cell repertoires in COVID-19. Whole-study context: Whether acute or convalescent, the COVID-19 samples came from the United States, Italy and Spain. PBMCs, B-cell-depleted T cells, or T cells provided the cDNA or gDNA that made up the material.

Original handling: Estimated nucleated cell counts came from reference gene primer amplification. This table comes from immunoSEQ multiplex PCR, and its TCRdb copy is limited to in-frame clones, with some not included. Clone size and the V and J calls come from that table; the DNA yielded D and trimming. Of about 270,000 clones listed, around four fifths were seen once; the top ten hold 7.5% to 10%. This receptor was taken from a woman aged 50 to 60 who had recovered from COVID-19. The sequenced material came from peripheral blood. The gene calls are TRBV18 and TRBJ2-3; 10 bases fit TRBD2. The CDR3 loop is CASSLRTSGAGTQYF. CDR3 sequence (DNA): TGTGCCAGCTCACTCAGGACTAGCGGCGCAGGGACGCAGTATTTT. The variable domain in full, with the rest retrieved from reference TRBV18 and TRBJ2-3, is NAGVMQNPRHLVRRRGQEARLRCSPMKGHSHVYWYRQLPEEGLKFMVYLQKENIIDESGMPKERFSAEFPKEGPSILRIQQVVRGDSAAYFCASSLRTSGAGTQYFGPGTRLTVL.